This T cell receptor beta chain was profiled in a study of identifying expanded T cells in peripheral blood. As for this clone: Antigen specificity is unknown.

Produced via immunoSEQ multiplex PCR; TCRdb's table is partial and in-frame only. In the table there are 75,000 to 95,000 clones, about 88% of which are singletons. During the collection period, no donor immune events like infections were recorded. Whole-study findings and limits: Differentially abundant clones: around 1.2 between replicates, 15 to 17 at about 13 days, around 20 at four. Clone count variance between roughly 2-week samples rose with total template count.

V shed 2 bases, J shed 5 bases, and the junction held 7 bases outside the gene matches. Germline V CDR1 and CDR2: MGHRA, YSYEKL. This CDR3 spans 16 amino acids. This receptor was identified in a person aged 18 to 75 in good health. Material: blood. V is TRBV4-1 and J is TRBJ2-7; TRBD1 aligns across 12 bases. CDR3 amino acids: CASSQKTGQGAHEQYF. DNA of the CDR3: TGCGCCAGCAGCCAAAAGACGGGACAGGGGGCACACGAGCAGTACTTC.